The next 6 T cell receptor beta chains were all read from a single sample in a study of cytomegalovirus exposure and HLA in healthy donors (dated by TCRdb to 2015 to 2018). Preparation of the library involved the immunoSEQ multiplex PCR assay. The table was pulled from immuneACCESS by TCRdb, which kept in-frame rearrangements only. Such tables lose some clones; where checked, under half of the loss comes from unresolved V genes, and the rest has no known cause. The sample records about 200,000 clones, approximately 87% of which are singletons. Together, the top ten hold around 5.6% of the sample. The specimen sequenced was PBMCs. Every receptor here comes from a woman aged 18-30 years in good health and CMV-seronegative.

This clone was seen a handful of times. The J gene is TRBJ1-6, the V gene TRBV12-5; D is perhaps TRBD1 (5 bases). With 5 bases removed from V and 0 bases from J, the gap between germline ends came to 8 bases. The CDR3 is made up of 15 amino acids. Per the germline V gene, CDR1 is LGHNT and CDR2 is FRNRAP. DNA of the CDR3: TGTGCTAGTGGTCCTGACAGCTCCTATAATTCACCCCTCCACTTT. Its protein product is CASGPDSSYNSPLHF. Full variable domain (missing parts from reference TRBV12-5 and TRBJ1-6): DARVTQTPRHKVTEMGQEVTMRCQPILGHNTVFWYRQTMMQGLELLAYFRNRAPLDDSGMPKDRFSAEMPDATLATLKIQPSEPRDSAVYFCASGPDSSYNSPLHFGNGTRLTVT.

The chain couples TRBV7-9 to TRBJ2-7; 8 nucleotides line up with TRBD2. The length of the CDR3 is 16 residues. The ends lost 2 bases at V and 3 bases at J; junction bases unmatched: 9. Germline-derived CDR1 and CDR2 are SEHNR and FQNEAQ (reference sequence). CDR3 residues: CASSLSQSLAGYEQYF. CDR3 DNA: TGTGCCAGCAGCTTAAGTCAAAGTCTAGCGGGCTACGAGCAGTACTTC.

This chain connects TRBV9 to TRBJ1-1; D remains unclear. The V end was cut by 0 bases, the J end by 6 bases, with 6 bases between. The germline gives CDR1 SGDLS, CDR2 YYNGEE. The CDR3 length is 12 residues. The CDR3 nucleotides are TGTGCCAGCAGCGTAGGCGATGCTGAAGCTTTCTTT. Amino acids: CASSVGDAEAFF.

The chain joins TRBV18 to TRBJ1-1, with TRBD1 as a possible D gene (5 bases). Germline V CDR1 and CDR2: KGHSH, LQKENI. There are 15 residues in the CDR3. Trimming stripped 2 bases from V and 3 bases from J, with 13 bases between. The CDR3 DNA reads TGTGCCAGCTCACCAAGTGTCTGGGGGGACACTGAAGCTTTCTTT. This sequence encodes CASSPSVWGDTEAFF.

The V call is TRBV29-1, the J call TRBJ1-1; 10 bases map to TRBD1. The CDR3 covers 11 residues. The J segment lost 8 bases and the V segment lost 6 bases, leaving 3 bases of the junction unmatched. Germline lookup yields CDR1 SQVTM and CDR2 ANQGSEA. The chain's CDR3 is CSVRDRGEAFF. The CDR3 DNA reads TGCAGCGTCCGGGACAGGGGCGAAGCTTTCTTT.

This rearrangement joins TRBV5-1 to TRBJ2-5; 7 nucleotides line up with TRBD2. CDR1 and CDR2 (germline): SGHRS, YFSETQ. Germline trimming cut 0 bases from V and 2 bases from J; bases unmatched to any gene: 1. The CDR3 is 14 residues long. CDR3 coding DNA: TGCGCCAGCAGCTTGGAGGGAGGGCAAGAGACCCAGTACTTC. This sequence encodes CASSLEGGQETQYF.